Following are 15 T cell receptor beta chains from one sample sequenced in a study of a mutant IDH1 vaccine in newly diagnosed glioma. Time point meaning: baseline, week 1 (first vaccination visit). Treatment denoted: pre-vaccination baseline after standard-of-care therapy. Assay used: immunoSEQ multiplex PCR; TCRdb lists only in-frame clones, some missing. The sample lists over 45,000 clones, 80% to 95% occurring once. Source: PBMCs, taken from a glioma patient treated with radiotherapy, temozolomide or both. The receptors stem from a man between 45 and 60 years old with glioma.

V gene TRBV9 combines with J gene TRBJ2-3; D may be TRBD2 (7 bases). The V gene lost 3 bases and the J gene lost 4 bases, with 18 bases spanning the gap. The CDR3 has 16 residues. Per the germline V gene, CDR1 is SGDLS and CDR2 is YYNGEE. The CDR3 DNA reads TGTGCCAGCAGCGCCGGGGGCGGGAGCCGCGCAGATACGCAGTATTTT. It is translated as CASSAGGGSRADTQYF.

This chain links TRBV2 with TRBJ1-5; TRBD1 matches 7 bases. The length of the CDR3 is 14 residues. V shed 4 bases and J 7 bases; nucleotides not matched to a gene: 7. Germline V gene lookup returns CDR1 SNHLY and CDR2 FYNNEI. The CDR3 loop reads CASSGTRQGQPQHF. The CDR3 DNA is TGTGCCAGCAGTGGTACCAGACAGGGCCAGCCCCAGCATTTT.

This sequence joins TRBV9 and TRBJ1-2; 9 nucleotides agree with TRBD1. The CDR3 totals 15 residues. After removal of 4 bases from V and 8 bases from J, the junction contained 12 bases not matched to a gene. The germline gives CDR1 SGDLS, CDR2 YYNGEE. The CDR3 protein is CASSPRTGEVDGYTF. CDR3 nucleotides: TGTGCCAGCAGCCCCCGGACAGGGGAAGTGGACGGCTACACCTTC.

The chain recombines TRBV6-5 with TRBJ1-1; D is possibly TRBD1 (6 bases). CDR3 length: 15 amino acids. The germline V and J ends were trimmed by 4 bases and 5 bases, with 17 bases remaining between them. Germline V gene data show CDR1 as MNHEY and CDR2 as SVGAGI. In nucleotides, the CDR3 is TGTGCCAGCAGTTCCCAGGGGATAGGTAGTACTGAAGCTTTCTTT. Protein sequence: CASSSQGIGSTEAFF.

The chain uses TRBV7-6 and TRBJ2-3, with D possibly being TRBD2 (5 bases). Germline V gene data show CDR1 as SGHVS and CDR2 as FNYEAQ. The CDR3 length is 15 residues. Trimming removed 5 bases from V and 2 bases from J, with 14 bases in between. The CDR3 DNA sequence: TGTGCCAGCAGCGAAAGAGGGATGATCACAGATACGCAGTATTTT. It is translated as CASSERGMITDTQYF.

V gene TRBV18 combines with J gene TRBJ1-5; 10 bases are shared with TRBD1. CDR1 is KGHSH and CDR2 is LQKENI in the germline V gene. The CDR3 totals 14 residues. After removal of 4 bases from V and 5 bases from J, the junction contained 2 bases not matched to a gene. CDR3 amino acids: CASSQGQGHQPQHF. CDR3 coding DNA: TGTGCCAGCTCACAGGGACAGGGGCATCAGCCCCAGCATTTT.

This chain uses TRBV5-6 with TRBJ2-7, with D possibly matching TRBD1 (6 bases). The germline gives CDR1 SGHDT, CDR2 YYEEEE. The CDR3 runs 11 residues. V was shortened by 8 bases and J by 3 bases, with 9 bases between the two germline ends. This CDR3 reads CASGRGYEQYF. The CDR3 region has the DNA TGTGCCAGTGGCAGGGGCTACGAGCAGTACTTC.

This chain uses TRBV5-1 with TRBJ2-5; a possible D gene is TRBD1 (6 bases). Germline V lookup: CDR1 SGHRS, CDR2 YFSETQ. This CDR3 is built from 13 residues. V gave up 4 bases and J gave up 5 bases, with 12 bases separating them. This chain's CDR3 is CASSLGTSETQYF. In nucleotides, the CDR3 is TGCGCCAGCAGCCTAGGGACAAGCGAGACCCAGTACTTC.

The chain links TRBV6-5 to TRBJ2-7; either TRBD1 or TRBD2 may fit D (5 bases each). Trimming removed 5 bases at V and 0 bases at J, with 14 bases between. Germline V lookup: CDR1 MNHEY, CDR2 SVGAGI. The length of the CDR3 is 15 residues. The CDR3 nucleotides read TGTGCCAGCAGTCGAGACGCCGGGACCTCCTACGAGCAGTACTTC. Its protein is CASSRDAGTSYEQYF.

Remarks on this clone: Distinct nucleotide sequences in the sample also encode this CDR3. The chain links TRBV4-2 to TRBJ2-6; D is undetermined. Trimming removed 0 bases from V and 0 bases from J, with 9 bases in between. Germline CDR1 LGHNA, CDR2 YNFKEQ. The CDR3 has 17 amino acids. This CDR3 is CASSQDLASSGANVLTF. CDR3 bases: TGTGCCAGCAGCCAAGATCTTGCGAGCTCTGGGGCCAACGTCCTGACTTTC.

DNA of the CDR3: TGTGCTAGTGGTCCGGGACTTAACACTGAAGCTTTCTTT. Translating it yields CASGPGLNTEAFF. The V and J genes are TRBV12-5 and TRBJ1-1, with a weak D call TRBD1 (5 bases). CDR1 and CDR2 from the germline V gene are LGHNT and FRNRAP. There are 13 residues in the CDR3. V was shortened by 5 bases and J by 2 bases, with 9 bases between the two germline ends.

The rearrangement joins TRBV4-2 to TRBJ1-1, with D maybe TRBD1 (5 bases). Germline V gives CDR1 LGHNA, CDR2 YNFKEQ. The CDR3 has 16 amino acids. V lost 4 bases and J 1 base, leaving 16 bases between the germline ends. The CDR3 region has the DNA TGTGCCAGCAGCCCACAAAAGGGGCGAGGGAACACTGAAGCTTTCTTT. Amino acids: CASSPQKGRGNTEAFF.

In its sample, this clone was seen once. Here the CDR3 DNA reads TGTGCCTGGAGTCCGCCGACAGGGAGGACTAATTCACCCCTCCACTTT. As protein: CAWSPPTGRTNSPLHF. The chain recombines TRBV30 with TRBJ1-6, with TRBD1 identical over 7 bases. Per germline, CDR1 GTSNPN and CDR2 SVGIG (reference sequence). The CDR3 runs to 16 residues. The ends lost 2 bases at V and 6 bases at J; junction bases unmatched: 10.

For the CDR3, the DNA is TGCGCCAGCAGCCTACCTGTGGGTGCCAAAAACATTCAGTACTTC. It encodes CASSLPVGAKNIQYF. The chain has TRBV5-1 and TRBJ2-4, with D hard to call. The CDR3 length is 15 residues. V was trimmed by 4 bases and J by 1 base, leaving 12 bases between them. The germline V gene encodes CDR1 SGHRS and CDR2 YFSETQ.

This sequence joins TRBV4-3 and TRBJ2-3; TRBD2 matches 10 bases. Germline CDR1 reads LGHNA; CDR2 reads YSLEER. The CDR3 covers 17 residues. Unmatched junction bases numbered 5, after V lost 0 bases and J lost 2 bases. The DNA for the CDR3 is TGCGCCAGCAGCCAAGATTTACTAGCGGGACTCACAGATACGCAGTATTTT. Protein: CASSQDLLAGLTDTQYF.